Shown below are 17 T cell receptor beta chains from a single sample sequenced in a study of blood T cell repertoires in COVID-19. Profiling relied on immunoSEQ multiplex PCR, and the TCRdb table lists in-frame clones only, not all of them. The sample contains over 200,000 clones, 83% of which appear only once. Material: peripheral blood. These receptors came from a man aged 80 or over with acute or convalescent COVID-19.

The chain uses TRBV3-1 (or the pseudogene TRBV3-2) and TRBJ2-7, with D uncertain. The V end was cut by 4 bases, the J end by 0 bases, with 10 bases between. The germline V gene has CDR1 LGHDT and CDR2 YNNKEL (reference sequence). The CDR3 has 14 amino acids. CDR3 amino acids: CASSRAALSYEQYF. The CDR3 nucleotides read TGTGCCAGCAGCCGGGCAGCCCTCTCCTACGAGCAGTACTTC.

The chain links TRBV2 to TRBJ1-3; 9 bases align to TRBD1. The V gene's germline CDR1 is SNHLY and CDR2 FYNNEI. The ends lost 8 bases at V and 0 bases at J; junction bases unmatched: 5. The CDR3 consists of 15 residues. The CDR3 DNA follows: TGTGCCAGCGGAATGGACAGGGGCTCTGGAAACACCATATATTTT. It encodes CASGMDRGSGNTIYF.

This chain's CDR3 is CASRGDRSLSYEQYF. The CDR3 DNA follows: TGTGCCAGCAGGGGCGACAGAAGCCTCTCCTACGAGCAGTACTTC. This rearrangement joins TRBV25-1 to TRBJ2-7; maybe TRBD1 (5 bases). V dropped 6 bases and J dropped 0 bases, with 15 bases sitting between them. The length of the CDR3 is 15 residues. Germline lookup yields CDR1 MGHDK and CDR2 SYGVNS.

This clone was seen only a few times. The chain joins TRBV5-1 to TRBJ1-1; a possible D gene is TRBD1 (5 bases). V lost 1 base, J lost 5 bases, and 12 bases lay in between. The CDR3 runs 14 residues. CDR1 and CDR2 (germline): SGHRS, YFSETQ. The CDR3 loop is CASSLLGEVTEAFF. Here the CDR3 DNA reads TGCGCCAGCAGCTTGCTAGGGGAGGTGACTGAAGCTTTCTTT.

CDR3 sequence: CAISELQGALSYTF. The CDR3 DNA is TGTGCCATCAGTGAGTTACAGGGGGCGTTAAGCTACACCTTC. J is TRBJ1-2 and V is TRBV10-3, with 9 bases fitting TRBD1. This CDR3 is 14 amino acids long. In germline, CDR1 is ENHRY, CDR2 SYGVKD. Trimming at V came to 1 base and at J to 9 bases, leaving 6 bases not matched to a gene.

This chain joins TRBV6-5 and TRBJ1-2, with TRBD1 matching over 8 bases. Germline V gene data show CDR1 as MNHEY and CDR2 as SVGAGI. The CDR3 has 15 residues. The junction had 9 bases not matched to a gene; V was cut back by 6 bases and J by 3 bases. CDR3 sequence reads: CASRTGRGLDYGYTF. The CDR3 nucleotides read TGTGCCAGCAGAACCGGCAGGGGGCTGGACTATGGCTACACCTTC.

This chain uses TRBV20-1 with TRBJ2-5; no clear D. Trimming took 6 bases from V and 3 from J, leaving 8 bases between them. From germline, CDR1 is DFQATT and CDR2 SNEGSKA (reference sequence). The CDR3 consists of 11 residues. CDR3 in DNA: TGCAGTGCGCGCGAGGAAGAGACCCAGTACTTC. This gives the protein CSAREEETQYF.

The rearrangement joins TRBV19 to TRBJ2-6, with 7 bases fitting TRBD1. CDR1 is LNHDA, CDR2 SQIVND, per germline (reference sequence). V lost 3 bases, J lost 0 bases, and 11 bases stayed unmatched. The CDR3 extends over 19 amino acids. The CDR3 loop reads CASSIQKQGSGSGANVLTF. Here the CDR3 DNA reads TGTGCCAGTAGTATTCAGAAACAGGGGTCCGGCTCTGGGGCCAACGTCCTGACTTTC. Full variable domain (outside the CDR3, taken from reference TRBV19 and TRBJ2-6): DGGITQSPKYLFRKEGQNVTLSCEQNLNHDAMYWYRQDPGQGLRLIYYSQIVNDFQKGDIAEGYSVSREKKESFPLTVTSAQKNPTAFYLCASSIQKQGSGSGANVLTFGAGSRLTVL.

The genes are TRBV6-1 and TRBJ2-3; a weak D match, TRBD1 (9 bases). V lost 4 bases, J lost 2 bases, and 16 bases lay in between. The CDR3 length is 16 residues. Germline loops: CDR1 MNHNS, CDR2 SASEGT. Here the CDR3 reads CASSGGRTGATDTQYF. The CDR3 coding sequence is TGTGCCAGCAGTGGCGGGAGGACAGGGGCCACAGATACGCAGTATTTT.

The V and J genes are TRBV2 and TRBJ1-4; 8 bases line up with TRBD1. This CDR3 contains 17 residues. V was clipped by 5 bases and J by 0 bases; unmatched bases: 8. CDR1 is SNHLY and CDR2 is FYNNEI in the germline V gene. This CDR3 is CASSQTGALATNEKLFF. The CDR3 DNA reads as TGTGCCAGCAGTCAGACAGGGGCGCTTGCAACTAATGAAAAACTGTTTTTT.

The chain couples TRBV19 to TRBJ2-7; TRBD2 matches at 8 bases. The junction had 1 base not matched to a gene; V was cut back by 6 bases and J by 0 bases. Per the germline V gene, CDR1 is LNHDA and CDR2 is SQIVND (reference sequence). This CDR3 spans 13 amino acids. As DNA, the CDR3 is TGTGCCAGTAGGACTAGCGACTCCTACGAGCAGTACTTC. It specifies CASRTSDSYEQYF.

This chain connects TRBV3-1 (or the pseudogene TRBV3-2) to TRBJ2-7; no clear D gene. With 1 base removed from V and 4 bases from J, the gap between germline ends came to 5 bases. CDR1 and CDR2 (germline): LGHDT, YNNKEL (reference sequence). This CDR3 has 12 residues. In DNA, the CDR3 is TGTGCCAGCAGCCAAGTAATGTACGAGCAGTACTTC. Amino acids: CASSQVMYEQYF.

With regard to this clone: A read error may account for a junction end that differs from germline. This chain joins TRBV28 and TRBJ1-5; TRBD1 is a possible D gene (6 bases). From germline, CDR1 is MDHEN and CDR2 SYDVKM. This CDR3 is built from 15 residues. The CDR3 sequence: CASSLNLSGVQPQHF. The CDR3, as DNA: TGTGCTAGCAGTTTAAATCTGTCAGGGGTTCAGCCCCAGCATTTT. The full variable domain, rest sourced from reference TRBV28 and TRBJ1-5, is DVKVTQSSRYLVKRTGEKVFLECVQDMDHENMFWYRQDPGLGLRLIYFSYDVKMKEKGDIPEGYSVSREKKERFSLILESASTNQTSMYLCASSLNLSGVQPQHFGDGTRLSIL.

The V gene is TRBV24-1, the J gene TRBJ2-3, with TRBD1 matching 7 bases. Per germline, CDR1 KGHDR and CDR2 SFDVKD. The CDR3 is made up of 14 amino acids. V shed 7 bases, J shed 4 bases, and the junction held 7 bases outside the gene matches. The CDR3 region has the DNA TGTGCCACCAGGACAGGGTCGGCCCCAGATACGCAGTATTTT. Protein: CATRTGSAPDTQYF.

This rearrangement joins TRBV27 to TRBJ2-7; D gene unclear. CDR1 and CDR2 (germline): MNHEY, SMNVEV (reference sequence). Between the trimmed V and J ends, which lost 3 bases and 1 base, there was a span of 10 bases. The CDR3 sequence is 14 residues long. This chain's CDR3 is CASSFGPRSYEQYF. In nucleotides, the CDR3 is TGTGCCAGCAGTTTTGGGCCCAGGTCCTACGAGCAGTACTTC.

The chain combines TRBV6-4 with TRBJ2-2, with a tentative D call TRBD1 (6 bases). The CDR3 contains 13 residues. The V and J ends lost 6 bases and 6 bases respectively, with 11 bases between them. Germline assignment: CDR1 MRHNA and CDR2 SNTAGT. In DNA form, the CDR3 reads TGTGCCAGCAGGCAGGGGTATTCCGGGGAGCTGTTTTTT. Translated: CASRQGYSGELFF.

This rearrangement joins TRBV2 to TRBJ2-3, with 13 bases identical to TRBD2. The CDR3 totals 15 residues. CDR1 and CDR2 from the germline V gene are SNHLY and FYNNEI. J was trimmed by 3 bases and V by 7 bases; bases with no gene match: 4. The chain's CDR3 is CASTGLAGVTDTQYF. CDR3 in DNA: TGTGCCAGCACCGGACTAGCGGGAGTGACAGATACGCAGTATTTT.